What follows is one T cell receptor beta chain and its context. Its matching antigen is unknown. Assay used: immunoSEQ multiplex PCR; TCRdb lists only in-frame clones, some missing. The sample consists of roughly 150,000 clones, 87% of them appearing once. This entry is derived from a study of T cell responses to AZD1222 COVID-19 vaccine. Points from the study as a whole: Repertoires were sampled only after the peak T cell response. A reported finding is that nearly half of spike-specific TCRs target unmutated variant regions.

Between the trimmed V and J ends, which lost 3 bases and 9 bases, there was a span of 8 bases. The germline V gene has CDR1 DFQATT and CDR2 SNEGSKA (reference sequence). This CDR3 comprises 11 residues. The source is an adult who received the AZD1222 COVID-19 vaccine. V usage is TRBV20-1 and J usage is TRBJ2-2; D call uncertain. The sequencing here drew on peripheral blood, taken 28 days after the second AZD1222 dose. The CDR3 region is CSASWKRELFF. CDR3 DNA sequence: TGCAGTGCTAGCTGGAAACGGGAGCTGTTTTTT.